This TCR beta chain is drawn from a study of blood T cell repertoires in COVID-19 (dated by TCRdb to 2020 to 2022). At the level of the whole study: Samples covering the acute and convalescent phases of COVID-19 were provided by collaborators in the United States, Italy and Spain. The material from the prospective study consisted of cDNA or gDNA derived from T cells, B-cell-depleted T cells, or PBMCs. The dataset comprised deeply sampled blood TCRbeta repertoires from subjects exposed to, actively infected with, or recovered from COVID-19. The repertoires were released in a freely available public database intended as a resource for research on the immune response to SARS-CoV-2. The samples were drawn from the first 160 participants of the ongoing ImmuneRACE study and from over a thousand subjects provided by 6 global collaborators. Sample metadata almost always included a de-identified subject ID, COVID-19 status, age in years and sex. Where available, HLA class I and class II types were taken from metadata supplied by the sample provider and were not determined by assay-based typing. Results the study describes overall, beyond this receptor: Clinical and demographic metadata were provided uncurated, with the amount varying by source and participant.

Collaborating institutions collected whole blood in K2EDTA tubes following their own protocols. Collaborator samples were shipped for TCRbeta analysis as frozen whole blood, isolated PBMCs, or DNA extracted from either sample type. This clone was seen once. What antigen it recognizes has not been identified. No clone much larger than this one lies a single base away; base qualities are absent. TCRbeta CDR3 regions were amplified from genomic DNA by means of the immunoSEQ Assay, a bias-controlled multiplex PCR. For the original study's pipeline: The number of nucleated cells in each sample was estimated from the amplification of reference gene primers within the assay. Sequence reads were collapsed and filtered to measure the absolute abundance of every unique TCRbeta CDR3 rearrangement. For each sample, productive Simpson clonality was calculated by taking the square root of Simpson's diversity index across productive rearrangements. In its TCRdb copy, this immuneACCESS table keeps in-frame sequences only and misses some clones. Where compared with another copy, unresolved V genes explain less than half of these, and the others have no known cause. Clone size and the V and J calls come from that table; the DNA yielded D and trimming. The sample table contains about 83,000 clones; only one count was recorded for about 86% of them. Together, the top ten hold about 24% of the sample.

This receptor was taken from an elderly woman in a cohort sampled during active or convalescent COVID-19. Sequences were obtained from peripheral blood.

The CDR3 corresponds to CASSQDLAAGGPLYF. In nucleotide form, the sequence is TGTGCCAGCAGCCAAGATTTGGCAGCGGGAGGGCCTCTGTACTTC. This chain joins TRBV3-1 (or the pseudogene TRBV3-2) to TRBJ2-5; TRBD2 agrees with 10 junctional bases. Here V drops 0 bases and J drops 13 bases, and the junction holds 11 bases not matched to any gene. Per the germline V gene (reference sequence), LGHDT is the CDR1 and YNNKEL is the CDR2. Inclusive of the bounding cysteine and phenylalanine, the CDR3 is 15 residues long. CDR3 DNA is the only sequence kept; it has 45 bases, read in frame from the first base.